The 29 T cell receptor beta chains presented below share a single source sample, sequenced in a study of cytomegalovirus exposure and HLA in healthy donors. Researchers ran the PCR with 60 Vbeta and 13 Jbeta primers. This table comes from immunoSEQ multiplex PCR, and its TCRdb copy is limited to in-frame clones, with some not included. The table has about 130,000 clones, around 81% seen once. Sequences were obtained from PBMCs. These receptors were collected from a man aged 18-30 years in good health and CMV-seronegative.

Here the CDR3 DNA reads TGTGCCACAAACCGGGGACAGGGGAATGAAAAACTGTTTTTT. Its translation: CATNRGQGNEKLFF. This chain links TRBV19 with TRBJ1-4, with 10 positions matching TRBD1. Trimming cost V 10 bases and J 5 bases; bases outside gene matches: 7. The germline V gene encodes CDR1 LNHDA and CDR2 SQIVND (reference sequence). The CDR3 covers 14 residues.

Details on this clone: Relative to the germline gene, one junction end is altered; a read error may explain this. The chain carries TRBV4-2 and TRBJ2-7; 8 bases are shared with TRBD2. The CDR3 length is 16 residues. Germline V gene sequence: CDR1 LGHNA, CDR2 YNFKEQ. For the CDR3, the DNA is TGTGCCAGCAGCCAAGATTTAGCGGGGCCCTCCCACGAGCAGTACTTC. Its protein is CASSQDLAGPSHEQYF.

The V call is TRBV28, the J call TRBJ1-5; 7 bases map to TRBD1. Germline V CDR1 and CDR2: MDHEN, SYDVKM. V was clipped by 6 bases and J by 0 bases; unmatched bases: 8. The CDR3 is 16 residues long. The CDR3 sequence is CASSTPGGYSNQPQHF. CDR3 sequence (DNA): TGTGCCAGCAGCACCCCAGGGGGGTATAGCAATCAGCCCCAGCATTTT.

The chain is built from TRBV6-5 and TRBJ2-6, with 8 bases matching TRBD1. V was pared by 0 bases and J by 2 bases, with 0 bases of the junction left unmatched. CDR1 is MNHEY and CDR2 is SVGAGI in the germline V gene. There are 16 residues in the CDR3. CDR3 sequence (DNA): TGTGCCAGCAGTTACTCGACAGGGGCTGGGGCCAACGTCCTGACTTTC. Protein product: CASSYSTGAGANVLTF.

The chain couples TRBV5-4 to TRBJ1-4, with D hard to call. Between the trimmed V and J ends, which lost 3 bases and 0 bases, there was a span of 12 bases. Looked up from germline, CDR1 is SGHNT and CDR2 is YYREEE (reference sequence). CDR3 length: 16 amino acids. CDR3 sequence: CASSYQVVATNEKLFF. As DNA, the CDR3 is TGTGCCAGCAGCTATCAGGTTGTTGCAACTAATGAAAAACTGTTTTTT.

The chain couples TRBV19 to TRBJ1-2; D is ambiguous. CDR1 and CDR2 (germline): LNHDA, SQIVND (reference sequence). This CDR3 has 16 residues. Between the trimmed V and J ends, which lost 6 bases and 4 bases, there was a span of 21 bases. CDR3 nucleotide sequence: TGTGCCAGTAGGATACCGGGATCCAAACTAAGCTATGGCTACACCTTC. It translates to CASRIPGSKLSYGYTF. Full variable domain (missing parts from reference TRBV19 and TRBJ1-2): DGGITQSPKYLFRKEGQNVTLSCEQNLNHDAMYWYRQDPGQGLRLIYYSQIVNDFQKGDIAEGYSVSREKKESFPLTVTSAQKNPTAFYLCASRIPGSKLSYGYTFGSGTRLTVV.

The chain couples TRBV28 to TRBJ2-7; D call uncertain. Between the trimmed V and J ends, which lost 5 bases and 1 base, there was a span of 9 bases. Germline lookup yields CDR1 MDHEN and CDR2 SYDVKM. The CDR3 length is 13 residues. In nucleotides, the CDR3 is TGTGCCAGCAGTGTTGGGCGATCCTACGAGCAGTACTTC. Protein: CASSVGRSYEQYF.

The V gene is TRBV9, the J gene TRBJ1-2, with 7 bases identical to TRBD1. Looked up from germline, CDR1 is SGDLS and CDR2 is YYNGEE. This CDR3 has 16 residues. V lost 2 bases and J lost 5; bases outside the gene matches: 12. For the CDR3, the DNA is TGTGCCAGCAGCGTTTTCGACCGGACAGGAGCGTATGGCTACACCTTC. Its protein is CASSVFDRTGAYGYTF.

The CDR3 DNA is TGTGCCAGCAGCTTAGCGATGGCAGAGAACACTGAAGCTTTCTTT. Translation gives CASSLAMAENTEAFF. The rearrangement joins TRBV7-9 to TRBJ1-1, with unresolved D. Germline-derived CDR1 and CDR2 are SEHNR and FQNEAQ (reference sequence). V lost 0 bases, J lost 1 base, and 9 bases lay in between. This CDR3 is 15 amino acids long.

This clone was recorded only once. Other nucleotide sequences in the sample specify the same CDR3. This CDR3 reads CSVEGRDRDGYTF. CDR3 in DNA: TGCAGCGTTGAAGGCCGGGACAGGGATGGCTACACCTTC. The gene calls are TRBV29-1 and TRBJ1-2; 9 bases map to TRBD1. The CDR3 extends over 13 amino acids. The V segment lost 1 base and the J segment 6 bases; nucleotides outside the gene matches: 3. Looked up from germline, CDR1 is SQVTM and CDR2 is ANQGSEA.

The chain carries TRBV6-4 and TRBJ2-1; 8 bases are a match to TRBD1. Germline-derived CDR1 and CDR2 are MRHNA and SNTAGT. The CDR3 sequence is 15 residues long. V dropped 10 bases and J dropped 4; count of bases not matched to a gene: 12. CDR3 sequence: CATSMGGQAYNEQFF. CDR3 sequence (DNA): TGTGCCACCTCCATGGGGGGACAGGCTTACAATGAGCAGTTCTTC.

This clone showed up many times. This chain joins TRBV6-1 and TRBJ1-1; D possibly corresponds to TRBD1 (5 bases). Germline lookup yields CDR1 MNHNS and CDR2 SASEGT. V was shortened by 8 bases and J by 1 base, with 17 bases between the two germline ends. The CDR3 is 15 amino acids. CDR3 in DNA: TGTGCCAGCGGGAGGCAGACAGCACAGAACACTGAAGCTTTCTTT. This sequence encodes CASGRQTAQNTEAFF.

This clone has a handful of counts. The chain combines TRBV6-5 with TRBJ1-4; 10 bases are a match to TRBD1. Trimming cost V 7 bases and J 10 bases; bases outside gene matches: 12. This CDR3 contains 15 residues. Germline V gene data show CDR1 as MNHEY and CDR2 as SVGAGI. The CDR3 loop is CASKRQGAPEGKLFF. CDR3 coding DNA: TGTGCCAGCAAGAGACAGGGGGCGCCTGAAGGAAAACTGTTTTTT.

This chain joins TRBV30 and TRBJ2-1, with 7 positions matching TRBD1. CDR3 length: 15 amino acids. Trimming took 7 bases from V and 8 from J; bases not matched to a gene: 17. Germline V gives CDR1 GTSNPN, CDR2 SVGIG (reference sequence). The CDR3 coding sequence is TGTGCCTTGCGCCCCCGACAGGGTTGGGTCTATGAGCAGTTCTTC. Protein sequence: CALRPRQGWVYEQFF. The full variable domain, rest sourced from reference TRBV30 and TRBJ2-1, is SQTIHQWPATLVQPVGSPLSLECTVEGTSNPNLYWYRQAAGRGLQLLFYSVGIGQISSEVPQNLSASRPQDRQFILSSKKLLLSDSGFYLCALRPRQGWVYEQFFGPGTRLTVL.

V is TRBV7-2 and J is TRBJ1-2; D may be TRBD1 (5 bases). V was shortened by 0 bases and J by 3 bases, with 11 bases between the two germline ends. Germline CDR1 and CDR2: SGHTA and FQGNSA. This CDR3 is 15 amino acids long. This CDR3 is CASSLAPATDYGYTF. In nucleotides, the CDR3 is TGTGCCAGCAGCTTAGCGCCCGCGACAGACTATGGCTACACCTTC.

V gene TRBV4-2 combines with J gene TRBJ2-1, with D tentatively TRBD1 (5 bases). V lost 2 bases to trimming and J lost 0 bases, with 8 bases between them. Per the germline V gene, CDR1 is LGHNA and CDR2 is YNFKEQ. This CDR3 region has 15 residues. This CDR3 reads CASSQRGNSYNEQFF. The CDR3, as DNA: TGTGCCAGCAGCCAAAGGGGAAACTCCTACAATGAGCAGTTCTTC.

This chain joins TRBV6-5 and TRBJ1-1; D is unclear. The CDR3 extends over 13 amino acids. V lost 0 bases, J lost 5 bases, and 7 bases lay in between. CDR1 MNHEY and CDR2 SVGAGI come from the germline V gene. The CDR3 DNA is TGTGCCAGCAGTTACTCGTCCGAGACTGAAGCTTTCTTT. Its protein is CASSYSSETEAFF.

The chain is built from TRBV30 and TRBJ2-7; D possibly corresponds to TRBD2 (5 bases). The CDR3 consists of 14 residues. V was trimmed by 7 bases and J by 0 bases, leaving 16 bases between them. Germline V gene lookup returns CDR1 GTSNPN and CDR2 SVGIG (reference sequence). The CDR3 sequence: CASKRVTNSYEQYF. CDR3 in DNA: TGTGCCTCCAAGAGGGTCACCAACTCCTACGAGCAGTACTTC.

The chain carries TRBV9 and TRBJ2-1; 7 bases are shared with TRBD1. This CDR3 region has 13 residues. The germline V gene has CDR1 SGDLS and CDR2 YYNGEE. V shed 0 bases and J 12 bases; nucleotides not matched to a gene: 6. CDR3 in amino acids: CASSVDRGPWQFF. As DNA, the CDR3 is TGTGCCAGCAGCGTAGATAGGGGGCCGTGGCAGTTCTTC. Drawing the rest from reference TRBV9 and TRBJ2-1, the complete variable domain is DSGVTQTPKHLITATGQRVTLRCSPRSGDLSVYWYQQSLDQGLQFLIQYYNGEERAKGNILERFSAQQFPDLHSELNLSSLELGDSALYFCASSVDRGPWQFFGPGTRLTVL.

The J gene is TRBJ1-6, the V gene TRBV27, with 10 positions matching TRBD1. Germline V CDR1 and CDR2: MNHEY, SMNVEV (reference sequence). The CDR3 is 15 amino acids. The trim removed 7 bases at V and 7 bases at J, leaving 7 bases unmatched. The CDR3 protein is CASTDRGRENSPLHF. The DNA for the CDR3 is TGTGCCAGCACCGACAGGGGGCGCGAAAATTCACCCCTCCACTTT.

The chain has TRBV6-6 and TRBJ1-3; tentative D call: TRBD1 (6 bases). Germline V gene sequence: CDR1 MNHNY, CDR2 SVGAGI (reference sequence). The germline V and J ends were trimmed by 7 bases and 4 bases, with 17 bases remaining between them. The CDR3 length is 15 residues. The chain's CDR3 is CASKADSSFGNTIYF. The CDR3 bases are TGTGCCAGCAAGGCGGACAGCTCCTTCGGAAACACCATATATTTT.

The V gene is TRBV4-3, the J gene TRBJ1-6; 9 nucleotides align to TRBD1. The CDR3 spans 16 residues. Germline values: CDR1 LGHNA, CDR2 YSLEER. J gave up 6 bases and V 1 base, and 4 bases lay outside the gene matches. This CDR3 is CASSQAGTGINSPLHF. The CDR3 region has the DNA TGCGCCAGCAGCCAAGCTGGGACAGGGATTAATTCACCCCTCCACTTT.

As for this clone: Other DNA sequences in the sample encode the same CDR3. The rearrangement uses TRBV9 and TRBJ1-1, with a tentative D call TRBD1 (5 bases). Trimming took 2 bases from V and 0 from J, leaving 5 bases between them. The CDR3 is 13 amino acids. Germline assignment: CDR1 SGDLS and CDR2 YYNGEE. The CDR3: CASSVTVNTEAFF. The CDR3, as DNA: TGTGCCAGCAGCGTGACAGTGAACACTGAAGCTTTCTTT.

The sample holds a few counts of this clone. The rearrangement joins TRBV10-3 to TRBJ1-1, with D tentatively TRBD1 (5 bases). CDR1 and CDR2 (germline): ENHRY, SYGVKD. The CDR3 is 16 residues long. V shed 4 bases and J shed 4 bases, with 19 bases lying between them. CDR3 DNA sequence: TGTGCCATCAGTGCGTATCTCTCGGGGGGGGGCACTGAAGCTTTCTTT. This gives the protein CAISAYLSGGGTEAFF.

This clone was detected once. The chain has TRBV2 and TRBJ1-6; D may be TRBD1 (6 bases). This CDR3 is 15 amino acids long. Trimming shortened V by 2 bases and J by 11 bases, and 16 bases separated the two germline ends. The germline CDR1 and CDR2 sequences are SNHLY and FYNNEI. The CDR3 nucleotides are TGTGCCAGCAGTGAATATCTAGGGGGATTGACACCCCTCCACTTT. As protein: CASSEYLGGLTPLHF.

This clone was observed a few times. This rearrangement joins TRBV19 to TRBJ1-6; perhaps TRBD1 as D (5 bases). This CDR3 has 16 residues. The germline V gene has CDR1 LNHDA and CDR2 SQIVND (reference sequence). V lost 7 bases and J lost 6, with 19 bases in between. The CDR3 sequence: CASTETKGASNSPLHF. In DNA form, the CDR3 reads TGTGCCAGTACCGAAACTAAAGGGGCTTCTAATTCACCCCTCCACTTT.

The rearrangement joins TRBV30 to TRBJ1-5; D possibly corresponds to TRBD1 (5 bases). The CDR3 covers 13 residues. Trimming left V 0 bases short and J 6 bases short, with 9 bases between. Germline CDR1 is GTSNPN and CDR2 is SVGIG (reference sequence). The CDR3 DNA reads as TGTGCCTGGAGTGTACAGGAAAGTCAGCCCCAGCATTTT. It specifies CAWSVQESQPQHF.

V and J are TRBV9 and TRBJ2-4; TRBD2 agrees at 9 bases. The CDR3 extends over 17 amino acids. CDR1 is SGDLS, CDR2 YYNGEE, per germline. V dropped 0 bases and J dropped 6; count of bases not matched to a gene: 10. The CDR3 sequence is CASSVGKLAGGLNIQYF. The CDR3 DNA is TGTGCCAGCAGCGTAGGGAAGCTTGCGGGGGGGCTAAACATTCAGTACTTC.

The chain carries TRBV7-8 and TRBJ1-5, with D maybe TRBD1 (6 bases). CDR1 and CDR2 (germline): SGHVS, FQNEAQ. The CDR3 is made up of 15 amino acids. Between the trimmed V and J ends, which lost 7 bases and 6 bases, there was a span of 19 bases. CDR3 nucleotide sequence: TGTGCCAGCACCCATAGGGAGGGCAGGGGTCAGCCCCAGCATTTT. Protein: CASTHREGRGQPQHF.